The entry that follows covers one TCR beta chain sequence. Its target is unknown. The data were obtained in a study of vaccination effects on CD4 cells after COVID-19. In germline, CDR1 is SGHRS, CDR2 YFSETQ. The CDR3 spans 14 residues. Trimming cost V 2 bases and J 7 bases, with 15 bases left between them. Upon completion of 10 to 11 days in culture, CD4+ T cells were isolated. Vaccination of participants consisted of two doses of either the BNT162b2 or mRNA-1273 vaccine. None of these healthy vaccinees had been infected with SARS-CoV-2 before vaccination. Cells had half their medium changed to IL-2 medium on days 3 and 7. TCRdb keeps only in-frame clones here, not all; method: immunoSEQ multiplex PCR. The sample holds about 73,000 clones, roughly 73% seen once.

This specimen consisted of CD4+ T cells from PBMCs cultured without peptide, obtained after COVID-19 vaccination. The sequence came from a human donor who received a COVID-19 vaccine. The rearrangement joins TRBV5-1 to TRBJ1-1; tentative D call: TRBD1 (6 bases). CDR3 coding DNA: TGCGCCAGCAGCTTCAGCCGGGACACCAATGAAGCTTTCTTT. Its protein is CASSFSRDTNEAFF.